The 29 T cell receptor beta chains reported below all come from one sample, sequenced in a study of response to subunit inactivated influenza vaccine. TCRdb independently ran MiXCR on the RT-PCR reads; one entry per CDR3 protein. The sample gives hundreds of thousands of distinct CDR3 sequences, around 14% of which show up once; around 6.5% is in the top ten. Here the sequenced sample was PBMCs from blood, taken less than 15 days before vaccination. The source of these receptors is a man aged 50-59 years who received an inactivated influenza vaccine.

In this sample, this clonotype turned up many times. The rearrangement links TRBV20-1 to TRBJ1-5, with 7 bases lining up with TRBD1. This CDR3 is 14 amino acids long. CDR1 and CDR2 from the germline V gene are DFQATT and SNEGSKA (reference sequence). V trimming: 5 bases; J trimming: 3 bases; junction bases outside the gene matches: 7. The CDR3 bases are TGCAGTGCTTCCCCAGGGGGATACAATCAGCCCCAGCATTTT. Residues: CSASPGGYNQPQHF.

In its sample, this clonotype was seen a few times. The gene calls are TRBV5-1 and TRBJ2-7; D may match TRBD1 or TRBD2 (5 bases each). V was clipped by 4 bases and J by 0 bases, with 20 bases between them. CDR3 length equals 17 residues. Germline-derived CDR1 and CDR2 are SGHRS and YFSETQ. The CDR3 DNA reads TGCGCCAGCAGCCTGAGTTTCGGGACGGCGACCTCCTACGAGCAGTACTTC. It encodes CASSLSFGTATSYEQYF.

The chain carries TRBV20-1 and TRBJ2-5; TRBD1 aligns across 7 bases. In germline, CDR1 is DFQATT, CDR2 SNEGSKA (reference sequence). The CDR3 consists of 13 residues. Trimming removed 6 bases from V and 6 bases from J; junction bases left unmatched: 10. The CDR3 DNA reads TGCAGTGCCGAGAAGAGGGACAGCCAGACCCAGTACTTC. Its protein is CSAEKRDSQTQYF.

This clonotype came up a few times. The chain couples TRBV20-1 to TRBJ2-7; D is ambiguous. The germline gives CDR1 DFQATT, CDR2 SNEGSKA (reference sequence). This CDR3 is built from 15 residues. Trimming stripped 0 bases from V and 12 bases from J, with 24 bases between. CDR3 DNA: TGCAGTGCTAGAGATCGATCATCCGGGTGGGCTATCAGGTACTTC. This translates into CSARDRSSGWAIRYF.

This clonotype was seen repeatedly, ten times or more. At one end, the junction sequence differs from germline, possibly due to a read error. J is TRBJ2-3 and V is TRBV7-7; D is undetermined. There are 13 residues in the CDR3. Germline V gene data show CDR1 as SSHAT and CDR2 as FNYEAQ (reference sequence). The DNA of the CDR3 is TGTGCTAGCAGCAGAGAGAATACAGATACGCAGTATTTT. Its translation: CASSRENTDTQYF. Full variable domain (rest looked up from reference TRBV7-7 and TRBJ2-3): GAGVSQSPRYKVTKRGQDVTLRCDPISSHATLYWYQQALGQGPEFLTYFNYEAQPDKSGLPSDRFSAERPEGSISTLTIQRTEQRDSAMYRCASSRENTDTQYFGPGTRLTVL.

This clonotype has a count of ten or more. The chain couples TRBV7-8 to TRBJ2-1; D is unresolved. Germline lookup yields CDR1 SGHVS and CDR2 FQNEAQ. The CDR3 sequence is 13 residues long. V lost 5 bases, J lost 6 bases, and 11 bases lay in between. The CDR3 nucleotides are TGTGCCAGCAGCCCATACGTTCCCAATGAGCAGTTCTTC. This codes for CASSPYVPNEQFF.

For the CDR3, the DNA is TGTGCCACTATCCCGGGAAGCGGGGGCCCCCGTGGGTACAATGAGCAGTTCTTC. This translates into CATIPGSGGPRGYNEQFF. The rearrangement uses TRBV28 and TRBJ2-1; 8 bases match TRBD2. Germline-derived CDR1 and CDR2 are MDHEN and SYDVKM. V shed 10 bases, J shed 4 bases, and the junction held 21 bases outside the gene matches. The CDR3 is 18 residues long.

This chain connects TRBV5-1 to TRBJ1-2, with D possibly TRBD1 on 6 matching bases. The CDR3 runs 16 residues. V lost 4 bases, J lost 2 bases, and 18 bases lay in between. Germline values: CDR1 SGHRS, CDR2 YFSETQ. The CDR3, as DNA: TGCGCCAGCAGCCTCAACCGGGACACCGGGAACTATGGCTACACCTTC. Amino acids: CASSLNRDTGNYGYTF.

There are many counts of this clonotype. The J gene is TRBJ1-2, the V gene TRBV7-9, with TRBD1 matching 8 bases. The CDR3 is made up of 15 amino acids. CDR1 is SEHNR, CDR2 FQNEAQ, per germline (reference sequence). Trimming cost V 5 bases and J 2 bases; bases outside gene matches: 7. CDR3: CASSPGGALNYGYTF. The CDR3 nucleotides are TGTGCCAGCAGCCCAGGGGGCGCATTAAACTATGGCTACACCTTC.

The CDR3 DNA reads TGTGCCAGCAGCTTAGAAACACCGGGACAGGGGGCGTACGAGCAGTACTTC. Protein product: CASSLETPGQGAYEQYF. This chain connects TRBV11-2 to TRBJ2-7; 12 bases map to TRBD1. The CDR3 has 17 amino acids. The germline CDR1 and CDR2 sequences are SGHAT and FQNNGV. V dropped 0 bases and J dropped 4; count of bases not matched to a gene: 7.

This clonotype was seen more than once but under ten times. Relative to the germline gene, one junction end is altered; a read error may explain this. The CDR3 here is CASSYSTSNF. CDR3 nucleotide sequence: TGTGCCAGCAGTTACTCGACCAGCAACTTC. The V gene is TRBV6-5, the J gene TRBJ2-7, with D hard to call. CDR1 and CDR2 (germline): MNHEY, SVGAGI. This CDR3 is 10 amino acids long.

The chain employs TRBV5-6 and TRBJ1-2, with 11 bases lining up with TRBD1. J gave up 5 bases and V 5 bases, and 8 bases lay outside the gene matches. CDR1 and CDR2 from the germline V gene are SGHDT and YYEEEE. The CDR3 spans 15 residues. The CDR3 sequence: CASRSPGTGGYGYTF. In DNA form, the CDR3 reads TGTGCCAGCAGGTCTCCCGGGACAGGGGGGTATGGCTACACCTTC.

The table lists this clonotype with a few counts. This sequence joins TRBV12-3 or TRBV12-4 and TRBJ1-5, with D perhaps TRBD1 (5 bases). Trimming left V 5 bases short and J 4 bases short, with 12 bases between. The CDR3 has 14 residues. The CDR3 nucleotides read TGTGCCAGCAGTGCCGACAGAGTTAATCAGCCCCAGCATTTT. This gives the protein CASSADRVNQPQHF.

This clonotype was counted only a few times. The CDR3 DNA reads as TGTGCCAGTAGCTCCTGGGGGACTAGCGGGAGGGCCGGTAGGTCCTACAATGAGCAGTTCTTC. Amino acid sequence: CASSSWGTSGRAGRSYNEQFF. The chain links TRBV19 to TRBJ2-1; TRBD2 aligns across 16 bases. Germline V CDR1 and CDR2: LNHDA, SQIVND (reference sequence). The CDR3 is made up of 21 amino acids. V trimming: 6 bases; J trimming: 1 base; junction bases outside the gene matches: 15.

CDR3: CASSLRQGRSWGSDSGANVLTF. DNA of the CDR3: TGTGCCAGCAGCCTGAGACAGGGTCGGTCGTGGGGTTCGGACTCTGGGGCCAACGTCCTGACTTTC. The chain carries TRBV4-2 and TRBJ2-6, with 7 nucleotides matching TRBD1. This CDR3 contains 22 residues. Germline CDR1 reads LGHNA; CDR2 reads YNFKEQ. The ends lost 4 bases at V and 0 bases at J; junction bases unmatched: 21.

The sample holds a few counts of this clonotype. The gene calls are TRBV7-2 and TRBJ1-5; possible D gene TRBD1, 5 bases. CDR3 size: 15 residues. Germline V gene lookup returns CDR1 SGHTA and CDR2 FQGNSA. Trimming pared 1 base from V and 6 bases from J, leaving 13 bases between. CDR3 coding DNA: TGTGCCAGCAGCTTAGATGCAGGGTTCGGTCAGCCCCAGCATTTT. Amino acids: CASSLDAGFGQPQHF.

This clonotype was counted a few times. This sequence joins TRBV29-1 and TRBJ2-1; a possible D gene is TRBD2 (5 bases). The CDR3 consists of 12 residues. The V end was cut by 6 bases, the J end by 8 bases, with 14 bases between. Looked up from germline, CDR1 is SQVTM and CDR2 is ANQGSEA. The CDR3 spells CSVDGDRDEQFF. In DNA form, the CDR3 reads TGCAGCGTCGACGGGGATCGGGATGAGCAGTTCTTC.

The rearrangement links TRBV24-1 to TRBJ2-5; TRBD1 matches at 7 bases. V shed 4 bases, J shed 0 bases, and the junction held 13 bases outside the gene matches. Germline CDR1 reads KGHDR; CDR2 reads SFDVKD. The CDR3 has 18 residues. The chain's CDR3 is CATSDTTGTASDQETQYF. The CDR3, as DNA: TGTGCCACCAGTGACACAACGGGGACAGCGTCCGACCAAGAGACCCAGTACTTC.

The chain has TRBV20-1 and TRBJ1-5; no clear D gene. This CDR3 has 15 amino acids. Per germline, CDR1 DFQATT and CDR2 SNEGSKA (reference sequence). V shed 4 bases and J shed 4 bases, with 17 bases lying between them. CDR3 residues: CSANAGSAANQPQHF. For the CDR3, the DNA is TGCAGTGCTAATGCGGGGAGCGCGGCAAATCAGCCCCAGCATTTT.

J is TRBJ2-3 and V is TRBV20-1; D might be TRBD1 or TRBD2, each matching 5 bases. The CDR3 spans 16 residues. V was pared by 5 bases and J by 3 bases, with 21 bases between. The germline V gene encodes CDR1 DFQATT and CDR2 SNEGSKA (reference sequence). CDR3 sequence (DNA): TGCAGTGCTCCCACTAGGGACCGAACACCAACAGATACGCAGTATTTT. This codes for CSAPTRDRTPTDTQYF.

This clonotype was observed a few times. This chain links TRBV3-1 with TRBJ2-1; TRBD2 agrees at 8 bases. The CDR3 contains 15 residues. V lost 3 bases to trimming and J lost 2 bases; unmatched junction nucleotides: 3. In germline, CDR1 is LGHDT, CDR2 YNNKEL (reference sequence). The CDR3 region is CASSQTSATYNEQFF. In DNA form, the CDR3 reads TGTGCCAGCAGCCAGACTAGCGCCACCTACAATGAGCAGTTCTTC.

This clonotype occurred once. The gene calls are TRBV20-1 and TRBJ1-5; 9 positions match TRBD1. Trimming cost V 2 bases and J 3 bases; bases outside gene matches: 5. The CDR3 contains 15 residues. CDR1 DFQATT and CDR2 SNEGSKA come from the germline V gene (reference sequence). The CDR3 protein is CSARPGQGPNQPQHF. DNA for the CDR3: TGCAGTGCTAGACCGGGACAGGGTCCCAATCAGCCCCAGCATTTT.

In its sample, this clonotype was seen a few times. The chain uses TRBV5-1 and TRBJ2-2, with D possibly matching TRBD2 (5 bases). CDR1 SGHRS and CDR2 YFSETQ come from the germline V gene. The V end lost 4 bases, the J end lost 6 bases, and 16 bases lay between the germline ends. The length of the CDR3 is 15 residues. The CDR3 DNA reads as TGCGCCAGCAGCGCCGGGGTTCATATATCCGGGGAGCTGTTTTTT. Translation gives CASSAGVHISGELFF.

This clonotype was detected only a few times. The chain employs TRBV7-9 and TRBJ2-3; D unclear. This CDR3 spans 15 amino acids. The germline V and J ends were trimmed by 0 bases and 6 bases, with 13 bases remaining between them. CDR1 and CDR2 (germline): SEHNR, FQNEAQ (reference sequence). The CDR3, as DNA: TGTGCCAGCAGCTTAGCCTGGGGTATGGTGGATACGCAGTATTTT. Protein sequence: CASSLAWGMVDTQYF.

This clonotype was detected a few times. This chain's CDR3 is CASSWGLDSGEWTGELFF. Here the CDR3 DNA reads TGTGCCAGCAGCTGGGGTTTAGATAGCGGGGAGTGGACCGGGGAGCTGTTTTTT. This chain links TRBV11-2 with TRBJ2-2; TRBD2 matches at 8 bases. The CDR3 sequence is 18 residues long. Trimming removed 4 bases from V and 5 bases from J; junction bases left unmatched: 15. The germline V gene has CDR1 SGHAT and CDR2 FQNNGV.

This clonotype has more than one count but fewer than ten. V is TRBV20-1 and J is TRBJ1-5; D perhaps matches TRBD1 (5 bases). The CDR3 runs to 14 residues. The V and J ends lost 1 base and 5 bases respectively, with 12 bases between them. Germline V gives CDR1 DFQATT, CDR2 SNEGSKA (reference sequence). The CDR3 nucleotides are TGCAGTGCTAGAGGAATGGGGCCTCATCAGCCCCAGCATTTT. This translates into CSARGMGPHQPQHF.

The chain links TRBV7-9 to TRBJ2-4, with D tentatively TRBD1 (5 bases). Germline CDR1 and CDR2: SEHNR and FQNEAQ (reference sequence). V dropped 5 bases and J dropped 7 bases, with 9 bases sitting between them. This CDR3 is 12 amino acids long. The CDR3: CASSLQVNIQYF. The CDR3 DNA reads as TGTGCCAGCAGCCTACAGGTGAACATTCAGTACTTC.

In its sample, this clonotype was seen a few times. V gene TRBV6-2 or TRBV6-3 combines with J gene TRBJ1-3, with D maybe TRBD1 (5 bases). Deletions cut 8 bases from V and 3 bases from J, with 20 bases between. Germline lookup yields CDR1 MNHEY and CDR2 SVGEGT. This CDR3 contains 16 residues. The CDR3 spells CASREAQGSRGNTIYF. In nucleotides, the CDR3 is TGTGCCAGCCGCGAAGCCCAGGGTTCCCGTGGAAACACCATATATTTT.

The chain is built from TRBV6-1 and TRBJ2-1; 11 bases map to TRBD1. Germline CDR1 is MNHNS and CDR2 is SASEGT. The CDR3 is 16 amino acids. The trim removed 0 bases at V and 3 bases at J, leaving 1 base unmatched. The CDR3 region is CASSEAGQGGYNEQFF. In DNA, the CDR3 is TGTGCCAGCAGTGAAGCGGGACAGGGGGGCTACAATGAGCAGTTCTTC.